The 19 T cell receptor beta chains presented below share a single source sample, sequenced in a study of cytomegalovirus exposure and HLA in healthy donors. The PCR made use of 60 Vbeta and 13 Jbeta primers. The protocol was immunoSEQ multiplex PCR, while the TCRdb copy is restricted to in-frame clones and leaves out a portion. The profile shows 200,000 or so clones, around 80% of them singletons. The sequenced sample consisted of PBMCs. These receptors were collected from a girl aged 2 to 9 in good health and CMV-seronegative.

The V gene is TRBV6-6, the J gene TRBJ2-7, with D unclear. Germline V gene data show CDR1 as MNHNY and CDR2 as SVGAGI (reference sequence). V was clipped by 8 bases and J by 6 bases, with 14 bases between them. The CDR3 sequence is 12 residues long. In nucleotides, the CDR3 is TGTGCCAGCGGCGCCCTTCGAGGCGAGCAGTACTTC. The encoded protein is CASGALRGEQYF.

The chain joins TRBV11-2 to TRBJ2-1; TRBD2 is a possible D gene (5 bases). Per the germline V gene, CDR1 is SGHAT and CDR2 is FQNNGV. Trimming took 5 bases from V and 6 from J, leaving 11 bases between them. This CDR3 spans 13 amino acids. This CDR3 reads CASSAGGPNEQFF. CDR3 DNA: TGTGCCAGCAGCGCCGGCGGGCCCAATGAGCAGTTCTTC. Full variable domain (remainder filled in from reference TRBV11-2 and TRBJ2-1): EAGVAQSPRYKIIEKRQSVAFWCNPISGHATLYWYQQILGQGPKLLIQFQNNGVVDDSQLPKDRFSAERLKGVDSTLKIQPAKLEDSAVYLCASSAGGPNEQFFGPGTRLTVL.

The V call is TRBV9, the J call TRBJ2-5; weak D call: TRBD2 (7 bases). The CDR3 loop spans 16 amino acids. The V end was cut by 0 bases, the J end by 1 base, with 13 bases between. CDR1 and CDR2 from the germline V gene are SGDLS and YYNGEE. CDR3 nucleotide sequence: TGTGCCAGCAGCGTAGCGGCGGGGGCTCCCCAAGAGACCCAGTACTTC. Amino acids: CASSVAAGAPQETQYF.

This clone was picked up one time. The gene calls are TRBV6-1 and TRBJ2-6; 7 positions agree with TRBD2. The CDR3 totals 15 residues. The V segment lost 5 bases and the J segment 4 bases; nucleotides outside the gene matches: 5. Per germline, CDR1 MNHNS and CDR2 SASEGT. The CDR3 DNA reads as TGTGCCAGCAGTTGGGGGGGAAACGGGGCCAACGTCCTGACTTTC. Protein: CASSWGGNGANVLTF.

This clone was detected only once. Written as DNA, the CDR3 is TGTGCCTCTGGGGCGGGGGCAGACACAACTAATGAAAAACTGTTTTTT. The encoded protein is CASGAGADTTNEKLFF. The chain links TRBV30 to TRBJ1-4; TRBD1 is a possible D gene (6 bases). The CDR3 has 16 residues. V was cut by 7 bases and J by 0 bases, with 18 bases left in between. CDR1 GTSNPN and CDR2 SVGIG come from the germline V gene (reference sequence).

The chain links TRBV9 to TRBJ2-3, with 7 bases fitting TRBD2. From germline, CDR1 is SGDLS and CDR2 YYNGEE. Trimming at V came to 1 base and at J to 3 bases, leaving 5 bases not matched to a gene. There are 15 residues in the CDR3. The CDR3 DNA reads TGTGCCAGCAGCGTATTGGGGGGGACGACAGATACGCAGTATTTT. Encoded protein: CASSVLGGTTDTQYF.

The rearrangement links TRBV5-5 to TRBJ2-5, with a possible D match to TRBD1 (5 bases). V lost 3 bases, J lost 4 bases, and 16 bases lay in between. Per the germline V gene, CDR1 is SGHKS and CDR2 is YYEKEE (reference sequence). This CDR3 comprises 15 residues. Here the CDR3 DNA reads TGTGCCAGCAGCTACGGGCAGGGTAATAGAGAGACCCAGTACTTC. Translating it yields CASSYGQGNRETQYF.

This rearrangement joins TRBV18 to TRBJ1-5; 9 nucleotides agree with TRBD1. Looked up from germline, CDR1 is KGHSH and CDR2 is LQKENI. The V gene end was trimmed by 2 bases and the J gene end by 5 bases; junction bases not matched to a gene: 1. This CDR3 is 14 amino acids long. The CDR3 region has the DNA TGTGCCAGCTCACCAACAGGGGGCGATCAGCCCCAGCATTTT. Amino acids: CASSPTGGDQPQHF.

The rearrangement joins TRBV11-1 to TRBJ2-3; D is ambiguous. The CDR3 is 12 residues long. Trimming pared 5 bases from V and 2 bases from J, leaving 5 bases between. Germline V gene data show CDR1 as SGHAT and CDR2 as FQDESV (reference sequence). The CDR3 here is CASSSLTDTQYF. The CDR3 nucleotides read TGTGCCAGCAGCAGCCTCACAGATACGCAGTATTTT. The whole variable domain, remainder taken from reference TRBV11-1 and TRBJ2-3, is EAEVAQSPRYKITEKSQAVAFWCDPISGHATLYWYRQILGQGPELLVQFQDESVVDDSQLPKDRFSAERLKGVDSTLKIQPAELGDSAMYLCASSSLTDTQYFGPGTRLTVL.

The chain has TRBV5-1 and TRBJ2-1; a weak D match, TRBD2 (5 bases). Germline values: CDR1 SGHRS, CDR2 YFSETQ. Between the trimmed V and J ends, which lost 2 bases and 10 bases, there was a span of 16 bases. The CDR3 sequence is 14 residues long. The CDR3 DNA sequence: TGCGCCAGCAGCTTCACCGGGGTACGTCGCGAGCAGTTCTTC. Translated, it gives CASSFTGVRREQFF.

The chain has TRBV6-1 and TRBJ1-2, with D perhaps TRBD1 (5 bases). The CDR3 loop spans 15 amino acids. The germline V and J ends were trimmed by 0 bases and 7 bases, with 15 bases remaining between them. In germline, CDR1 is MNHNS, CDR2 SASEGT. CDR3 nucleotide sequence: TGTGCCAGCAGTGAAGCTCGGAAGGGGCAGGGTGGCTACACCTTC. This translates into CASSEARKGQGGYTF.

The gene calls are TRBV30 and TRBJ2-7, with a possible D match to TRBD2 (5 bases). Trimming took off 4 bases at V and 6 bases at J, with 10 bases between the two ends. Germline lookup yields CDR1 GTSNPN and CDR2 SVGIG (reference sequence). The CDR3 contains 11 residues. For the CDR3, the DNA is TGTGCCTGGAAGGACTTAACCGAGCAGTACTTC. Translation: CAWKDLTEQYF.

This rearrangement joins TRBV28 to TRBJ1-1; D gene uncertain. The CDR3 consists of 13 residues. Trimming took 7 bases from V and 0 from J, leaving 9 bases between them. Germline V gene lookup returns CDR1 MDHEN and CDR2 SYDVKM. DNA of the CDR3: TGTGCCAGCAAACCGGACTTGAACACTGAAGCTTTCTTT. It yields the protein CASKPDLNTEAFF.

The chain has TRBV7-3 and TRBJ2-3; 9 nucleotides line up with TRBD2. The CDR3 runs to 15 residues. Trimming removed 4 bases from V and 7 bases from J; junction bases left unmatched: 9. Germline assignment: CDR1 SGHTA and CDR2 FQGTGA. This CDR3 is CASSSSSSGAYTQYF. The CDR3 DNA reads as TGTGCCAGCAGCTCCTCATCTAGCGGGGCGTATACGCAGTATTTT.

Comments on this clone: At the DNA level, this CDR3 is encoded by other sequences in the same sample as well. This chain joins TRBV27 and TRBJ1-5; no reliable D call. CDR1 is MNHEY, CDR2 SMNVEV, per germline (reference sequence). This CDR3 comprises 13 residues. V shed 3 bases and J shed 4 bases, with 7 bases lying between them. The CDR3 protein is CASSFGENQPQHF. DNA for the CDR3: TGTGCCAGCAGTTTCGGGGAAAATCAGCCCCAGCATTTT.

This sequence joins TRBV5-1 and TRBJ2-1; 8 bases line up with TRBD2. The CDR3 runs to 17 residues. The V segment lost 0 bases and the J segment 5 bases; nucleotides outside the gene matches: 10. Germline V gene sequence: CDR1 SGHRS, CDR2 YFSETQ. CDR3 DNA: TGCGCCAGCAGCTTGGGGGAGGAGCGGGAGATTAACAATGAGCAGTTCTTC. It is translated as CASSLGEEREINNEQFF.

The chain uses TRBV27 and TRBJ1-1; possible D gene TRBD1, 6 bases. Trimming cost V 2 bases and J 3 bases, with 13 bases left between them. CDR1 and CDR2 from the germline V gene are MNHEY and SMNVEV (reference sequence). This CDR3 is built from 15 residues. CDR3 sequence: CASSLGKQGYTEAFF. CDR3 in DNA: TGTGCCAGCAGTTTAGGGAAACAGGGTTACACTGAAGCTTTCTTT.

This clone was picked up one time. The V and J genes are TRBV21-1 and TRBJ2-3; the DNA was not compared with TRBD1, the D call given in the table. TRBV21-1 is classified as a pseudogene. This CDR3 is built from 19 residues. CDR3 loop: CASRGNRGIWESCLYTQYF. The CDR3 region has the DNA TGTGCCAGCAGAGGTAACAGGGGGATTTGGGAATCTTGTCTGTATACGCAGTATTTT.

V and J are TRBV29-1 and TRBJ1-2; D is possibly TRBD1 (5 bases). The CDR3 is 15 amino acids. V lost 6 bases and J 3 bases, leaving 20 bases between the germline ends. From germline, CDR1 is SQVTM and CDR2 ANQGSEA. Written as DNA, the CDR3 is TGCAGCGTCATACCCCAGGGAATTGGGGACTATGGCTACACCTTC. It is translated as CSVIPQGIGDYGYTF.